These 22 T cell receptor beta chains came from one sample sequenced in a study of regulatory T cells in long-lasting Graves disease. Relying on iRepertoire HTBI primers and Arm-PCR of CDR3 regions, the team built TCR beta libraries. TCRdb re-called the multiplex PCR reads with MiXCR, one entry per CDR3 protein. The sample shows more than 350,000 distinct CDR3 sequences, over 20% of them seen only once. Time point here: persistent/refractory GD, antithyroid drugs over 5 years with positive TRAb. Extracted RNA from PBMCs served as the source of the TCR library. The source was peripheral blood mononuclear cells (PBMCs), collected when the disease was refractory, from a patient treated with antithyroid drugs. The receptors here all came from a female donor with Graves disease.

At least ten counts were recorded for this clonotype. V and J are TRBV3-1 and TRBJ2-5, with TRBD2 as a possible D gene (5 bases). V was shortened by 0 bases and J by 5 bases, with 10 bases between the two germline ends. The CDR3 totals 14 residues. Germline CDR1 is LGHDT and CDR2 is YNNKEL (reference sequence). The CDR3 loop reads CASSQDPRRETQYF. The DNA of the CDR3 is TGTGCCAGCAGCCAAGATCCCCGGAGGGAGACCCAGTACTTC.

There are a few counts of this clonotype. V usage is TRBV28 and J usage is TRBJ2-7, with D perhaps TRBD2 (5 bases). This CDR3 comprises 14 residues. In germline, CDR1 is MDHEN, CDR2 SYDVKM. Trimming shortened V by 3 bases and J by 2 bases, and 11 bases separated the two germline ends. CDR3 sequence (DNA): TGTGCCAGCAGTTTTTTCGCGGGCACCTACGAGCAGTACTTC. Translated, it gives CASSFFAGTYEQYF.

The CDR3, as DNA: TGTGCCAGCAGTTTATCGGGCGGAGTAAATGAGCAGTTCTTC. Protein product: CASSLSGGVNEQFF. V usage is TRBV27 and J usage is TRBJ2-1, with unresolved D. Looked up from germline, CDR1 is MNHEY and CDR2 is SMNVEV (reference sequence). This CDR3 comprises 14 residues. The V and J ends lost 0 bases and 7 bases respectively, with 10 bases between them.

Comment on this clonotype: Given a far larger clone just one base away, this is likely a sequencing read error. This chain joins TRBV6-2 or TRBV6-3 and TRBJ2-5; D is uncertain. CDR1 and CDR2 from the germline V gene are MNHEY and SVGEGT. The CDR3 is 18 amino acids. V dropped 6 bases and J dropped 0 bases, with 23 bases sitting between them. The CDR3 loop reads CASRCSPSGSQYQETQYF. In DNA form, the CDR3 reads TGTGCCAGCAGGTGTAGCCCTTCTGGTTCCCAGTACCAAGAGACCCAGTACTTC.

This sequence joins TRBV28 and TRBJ2-7; 10 bases are shared with TRBD2. Germline CDR1 is MDHEN and CDR2 is SYDVKM. The CDR3 runs to 14 residues. Unmatched junction bases numbered 14, after V lost 6 bases and J lost 12 bases. The CDR3 DNA reads as TGTGCCAGCAGCTCCAGGACTAGCGGCCCTCTCGCGTACTTC. This codes for CASSSRTSGPLAYF. Together with reference TRBV28 and TRBJ2-7, the CDR3 gives the full variable domain: DVKVTQSSRYLVKRTGEKVFLECVQDMDHENMFWYRQDPGLGLRLIYFSYDVKMKEKGDIPEGYSVSREKKERFSLILESASTNQTSMYLCASSSRTSGPLAYFGPGTRLTVT.

This clonotype was seen more than once but under ten times. The chain combines TRBV6-4 with TRBJ1-1; the D gene is possibly TRBD1 (5 bases). The CDR3 totals 14 residues. V lost 5 bases and J 0 bases, leaving 10 bases between the germline ends. Germline V gene sequence: CDR1 MRHNA, CDR2 SNTAGT. The CDR3 loop is CASSQGTLNTEAFF. The CDR3 DNA reads TGTGCCAGCAGTCAAGGGACCTTGAACACTGAAGCTTTCTTT.

The J gene is TRBJ2-7, the V gene TRBV11-2; 8 bases are a match to TRBD1. With 5 bases clipped from V and 2 bases from J, the junction kept 8 bases outside the gene matches. Germline assignment: CDR1 SGHAT and CDR2 FQNNGV. CDR3 size: 15 residues. CDR3 DNA: TGTGCCAGCAGCGCAGGCTCAGGGGGCACCTACGAGCAGTACTTC. Encoded protein: CASSAGSGGTYEQYF.

CDR3 loop: CASSLTPSGDRTYEQYF. In nucleotides, the CDR3 is TGCGCCAGCAGCCTAACCCCTAGCGGAGACCGGACCTACGAGCAGTACTTC. The J gene is TRBJ2-7, the V gene TRBV5-1; 7 nucleotides match TRBD2. The CDR3 is 17 amino acids. Germline-derived CDR1 and CDR2 are SGHRS and YFSETQ. The trim removed 4 bases at V and 2 bases at J, leaving 15 bases unmatched.

Turning to this clonotype: This could be a read error, since a much larger clone is one nucleotide away. The J gene is TRBJ2-2, the V gene TRBV29-1; 9 bases match TRBD2. CDR3 length: 16 residues. Per the germline V gene, CDR1 is SQVTM and CDR2 is ANQGSEA. The CDR3 DNA reads as TGCAGCGTTGGGACAGCGGGGGGCACGAACACCGGGGGGCTGTTTTTT. It translates to CSVGTAGGTNTGGLFF.

This clonotype was seen a few times. This CDR3 is missing its conserved last phenylalanine or tryptophan, likely due to a read error. The chain employs TRBV19 and TRBJ2-7; D is undetermined. Germline V lookup: CDR1 LNHDA, CDR2 SQIVND (reference sequence). The length of the CDR3 is 10 residues. Deletions cut 9 bases from V and 4 bases from J, with 7 bases between. The CDR3 region is CARKSYEQYS. CDR3 bases: TGTGCCAGAAAATCGTACGAGCAGTACTCC.

This sequence joins TRBV5-1 and TRBJ1-5, with no clear D. The CDR3 loop spans 15 amino acids. Germline lookup yields CDR1 SGHRS and CDR2 YFSETQ. The V end was cut by 4 bases, the J end by 2 bases, with 13 bases between. CDR3 sequence (DNA): TGCGCCAGCAGCGTTGCGGGGTTAGGCAATCAGCCCCAGCATTTT. Translation gives CASSVAGLGNQPQHF.

The V and J genes are TRBV20-1 and TRBJ2-1; weak D call: TRBD1 (5 bases). V was cut by 0 bases and J by 8 bases, with 20 bases left in between. The CDR3 totals 16 residues. CDR1 DFQATT and CDR2 SNEGSKA come from the germline V gene (reference sequence). The CDR3 protein is CSARDLVGPTIDEQFF. CDR3 nucleotide sequence: TGCAGTGCTAGAGATCTCGTGGGGCCTACCATTGATGAGCAGTTCTTC.

This clonotype has a count of ten or more. The chain employs TRBV24-1 and TRBJ2-5, with D unresolved. Trimming left V 5 bases short and J 1 base short, with 10 bases between. Germline assignment: CDR1 KGHDR and CDR2 SFDVKD. The CDR3 contains 14 residues. The CDR3 coding sequence is TGTGCCACCAGTGGAAGTTTTGGCCAAGAGACCCAGTACTTC. Translated, it gives CATSGSFGQETQYF.

The sample holds a few counts of this clonotype. The J gene is TRBJ2-3, the V gene TRBV6-1; possibly TRBD1 for D (6 bases). V dropped 3 bases and J dropped 2 bases, with 9 bases sitting between them. The CDR3 loop spans 14 amino acids. From germline, CDR1 is MNHNS and CDR2 SASEGT. The CDR3 nucleotides are TGTGCCAGCAGTGACAGGGGCCTCACAGATACGCAGTATTTT. This encodes CASSDRGLTDTQYF.

This chain uses TRBV4-1 with TRBJ2-4; 9 bases match TRBD2. Germline CDR1 reads MGHRA; CDR2 reads YSYEKL. This CDR3 region has 17 residues. Trimming removed 0 bases from V and 8 bases from J; junction bases left unmatched: 11. The CDR3 DNA sequence: TGCGCCAGCAGCCAAGACAGACCCGGGACTAGCACAGACATTCAGTACTTC. Its protein product is CASSQDRPGTSTDIQYF.

This chain connects TRBV30 to TRBJ1-3, with D maybe TRBD1 (5 bases). The CDR3 length is 15 residues. Germline-derived CDR1 and CDR2 are GTSNPN and SVGIG (reference sequence). Trimming pared 1 base from V and 2 bases from J, leaving 12 bases between. CDR3 sequence: CAWSGFRGAGNTIYF. The CDR3 region has the DNA TGTGCCTGGAGTGGATTCCGGGGGGCTGGAAACACCATATATTTT. Full variable domain (rest looked up from reference TRBV30 and TRBJ1-3): SQTIHQWPATLVQPVGSPLSLECTVEGTSNPNLYWYRQAAGRGLQLLFYSVGIGQISSEVPQNLSASRPQDRQFILSSKKLLLSDSGFYLCAWSGFRGAGNTIYFGEGSWLTVV.

As regards this clonotype: A single base separates this from a much larger clone, so it may be a read error. The V and J genes are TRBV28 and TRBJ2-5; TRBD1 is a possible D gene (6 bases). Trimming took 2 bases from V and 11 from J, leaving 18 bases between them. Per germline, CDR1 MDHEN and CDR2 SYDVKM. The CDR3 consists of 14 residues. The CDR3 DNA is TGTGCCAGCAGTTTAAGGGGGAGTACAAACGGGCAGTACTTC. As protein: CASSLRGSTNGQYF.

On this clonotype: A much more abundant neighbour one base away suggests this may be a read error. This sequence joins TRBV2 and TRBJ2-5; possibly TRBD2 for D (5 bases). Germline loops: CDR1 SNHLY, CDR2 FYNNEI. This CDR3 spans 16 amino acids. V lost 6 bases and J lost 9, with 26 bases in between. The chain's CDR3 is CASRAGITRLTIPQYF. For the CDR3, the DNA is TGTGCCAGCAGAGCCGGGATTACAAGGTTGACGATTCCCCAGTACTTC.

The rearrangement joins TRBV6-4 to TRBJ2-2; D gene unclear. Trimming removed 5 bases at V and 1 base at J, with 5 bases between. Germline CDR1 and CDR2: MRHNA and SNTAGT. This CDR3 is built from 13 residues. The CDR3 spells CASSHKNTGELFF. The CDR3 DNA follows: TGTGCCAGCAGTCACAAGAACACCGGGGAGCTGTTTTTT.

The V call is TRBV15, the J call TRBJ2-7; 8 positions match TRBD2. This CDR3 contains 15 residues. Germline CDR1 LNHNV, CDR2 YYDKDF (reference sequence). With 1 base clipped from V and 3 bases from J, the junction kept 5 bases outside the gene matches. The CDR3 loop is CATSRVSGGVYEQYF. The CDR3 region has the DNA TGTGCCACCAGCAGAGTGTCGGGAGGGGTCTACGAGCAGTACTTC.

This clonotype has only a few counts. The chain combines TRBV15 with TRBJ2-7; D call uncertain. The germline gives CDR1 LNHNV, CDR2 YYDKDF (reference sequence). The CDR3 loop spans 15 amino acids. V shed 0 bases and J shed 2 bases, with 11 bases lying between them. CDR3 sequence (DNA): TGTGCCACCAGCAGAGAGCACACAGCCCCCTACGAGCAGTACTTC. This encodes CATSREHTAPYEQYF.

As concerns this clonotype: At one end the junction does not follow the germline gene, possibly because of a read error. CDR3 in DNA: TGTGCCAGCAGCTCACTAGCGGGGTACGAGAAGTACTTC. Translated: CASSSLAGYEKYF. The chain links TRBV7-2 to TRBJ2-7, with 10 bases identical to TRBD2. Germline V gene data show CDR1 as SGHTA and CDR2 as FQGNSA. This CDR3 has 13 amino acids.